These 29 T cell receptor beta chains share one sample of origin, sequenced in a study of response to subunit inactivated influenza vaccine. TCRdb used MiXCR to reprocess the RT-PCR reads, holding one entry per CDR3 protein. This table holds under 850,000 distinct CDR3 sequences, roughly 20% found once. The sample here was PBMCs from blood, taken 5 to 6 days after vaccination. Every receptor here comes from a man aged 50 or older who received an inactivated influenza vaccine.

In its sample, this clonotype was seen a few times. The CDR3 sequence: CASKQGNEQFF. CDR3 nucleotides: TGTGCCAGTAAACAGGGGAATGAGCAGTTCTTC. The chain employs TRBV6-5 and TRBJ2-1, with 7 bases identical to TRBD1. Germline values: CDR1 MNHEY, CDR2 SVGAGI. The V segment lost 9 bases and the J segment 7 bases; nucleotides outside the gene matches: 3. The CDR3 is made up of 11 amino acids.

The rearrangement joins TRBV20-1 to TRBJ2-3, with 11 bases lining up with TRBD1. This CDR3 spans 15 amino acids. Germline V gene sequence: CDR1 DFQATT, CDR2 SNEGSKA (reference sequence). With V trimmed by 3 bases and J by 5 bases, 7 bases remained unmatched. CDR3 loop: CSASDTGQGVDTQYF. Here the CDR3 DNA reads TGCAGTGCTAGCGATACGGGACAGGGGGTAGATACGCAGTATTTT.

This clonotype has just a few counts. The V and J genes are TRBV5-1 and TRBJ1-1; unclear D gene. There are 14 residues in the CDR3. Trimming took off 0 bases at V and 1 base at J, with 7 bases between the two ends. Germline V gives CDR1 SGHRS, CDR2 YFSETQ. The chain's CDR3 is CASSLGNRNTEAFF. DNA of the CDR3: TGCGCCAGCAGCTTGGGGAACAGGAACACTGAAGCTTTCTTT.

The chain recombines TRBV20-1 with TRBJ2-1; TRBD2 matches 8 bases. There are 16 residues in the CDR3. Germline V gene sequence: CDR1 DFQATT, CDR2 SNEGSKA (reference sequence). With 0 bases clipped from V and 8 bases from J, the junction kept 12 bases outside the gene matches. Here the CDR3 reads CSARDQDRGAGDEQFF. The CDR3 coding sequence is TGCAGTGCTAGAGATCAAGACAGAGGAGCGGGAGATGAGCAGTTCTTC.

The genes are TRBV7-8 and TRBJ1-3; D is possibly TRBD1 (5 bases). Trimming removed 5 bases at V and 0 bases at J, with 11 bases between. The CDR3 extends over 15 amino acids. Looked up from germline, CDR1 is SGHVS and CDR2 is FQNEAQ. The CDR3 coding sequence is TGTGCCAGCAGCCCCGGGACCTTCTCTGGAAACACCATATATTTT. Its translation: CASSPGTFSGNTIYF.

This clonotype has more than one count but fewer than ten. The V gene is TRBV10-2, the J gene TRBJ2-7, with 10 bases that match TRBD1. This CDR3 is 13 amino acids long. Germline loops: CDR1 WSHSY, CDR2 SAAADI. With 6 bases clipped from V and 9 bases from J, the junction kept 8 bases outside the gene matches. The CDR3 sequence is CASSAGQGPGQYF. CDR3 nucleotide sequence: TGCGCCAGCAGCGCGGGACAGGGGCCCGGGCAGTACTTC.

This clonotype came up a few times. The rearrangement joins TRBV9 to TRBJ2-5; weak D call: TRBD1 (6 bases). From germline, CDR1 is SGDLS and CDR2 YYNGEE. V lost 2 bases to trimming and J lost 0 bases, with 11 bases between them. The CDR3 loop spans 15 amino acids. CDR3 protein: CASSVLQGYQETQYF. The CDR3 bases are TGTGCCAGCAGCGTCCTACAGGGCTACCAAGAGACCCAGTACTTC.

The V gene is TRBV4-2, the J gene TRBJ2-1, with 7 bases fitting TRBD2. V shed 0 bases, J shed 3 bases, and the junction held 5 bases outside the gene matches. There are 16 residues in the CDR3. From germline, CDR1 is LGHNA and CDR2 YNFKEQ. CDR3 DNA: TGTGCCAGCAGCCAAGACTCGGCGGGGGTCTACAATGAGCAGTTCTTC. Translation: CASSQDSAGVYNEQFF.

The chain combines TRBV29-1 with TRBJ1-1, with D tentatively TRBD1 (6 bases). The CDR3 has 13 residues. V lost 6 bases and J lost 2, with 13 bases in between. The germline V gene has CDR1 SQVTM and CDR2 ANQGSEA. The DNA of the CDR3 is TGCAGCGTCGCAGAACAGGGAAACACTGAAGCTTTCTTT. The encoded protein is CSVAEQGNTEAFF.

This chain uses TRBV3-1 with TRBJ2-3, with D perhaps TRBD2 (6 bases). Germline lookup yields CDR1 LGHDT and CDR2 YNNKEL (reference sequence). The CDR3 is 17 residues long. The V and J ends lost 3 bases and 1 base respectively, with 17 bases between them. The CDR3 nucleotides read TGTGCCAGCAGCCAGGTCGGGGGTAGAGGCGGCACAGATACGCAGTATTTT. Its translation is CASSQVGGRGGTDTQYF.

This chain links TRBV28 with TRBJ2-7; the match to TRBD1 covers 10 bases. Germline loops: CDR1 MDHEN, CDR2 SYDVKM. The CDR3 is 15 amino acids. Unmatched junction bases numbered 6, after V lost 4 bases and J lost 3 bases. The CDR3 region is CASSYGTGEYYEQYF. The CDR3 nucleotides are TGTGCCAGCAGTTACGGGACAGGGGAATACTACGAGCAGTACTTC.

This clonotype has only a few counts. The V call is TRBV4-2, the J call TRBJ2-3; the D call may be TRBD1 or TRBD2 (5 bases each). This CDR3 has 14 amino acids. From germline, CDR1 is LGHNA and CDR2 YNFKEQ. V lost 1 base to trimming and J lost 6 bases, with 11 bases between them. The CDR3 nucleotides read TGTGCCAGCAGCCAAGTCATGGGGGTGGATACGCAGTATTTT. It encodes CASSQVMGVDTQYF.

The sample holds a few counts of this clonotype. V usage is TRBV2 and J usage is TRBJ1-1; 8 bases are shared with TRBD1. This CDR3 has 16 residues. From germline, CDR1 is SNHLY and CDR2 FYNNEI. The V and J ends lost 7 bases and 3 bases, in that order; junction bases with no gene match: 13. The CDR3 sequence: CASKTGQGGLDTEAFF. The CDR3, as DNA: TGTGCCAGCAAAACCGGACAGGGAGGATTGGACACTGAAGCTTTCTTT.

The gene calls are TRBV6-5 and TRBJ2-1; a weak D match, TRBD2 (5 bases). This CDR3 contains 17 residues. From germline, CDR1 is MNHEY and CDR2 SVGAGI. V lost 3 bases and J lost 0, with 15 bases in between. CDR3 region: CASSYGLAPGSYNEQFF. CDR3 nucleotides: TGTGCCAGCAGTTATGGGCTAGCCCCGGGCTCCTACAATGAGCAGTTCTTC.

This clonotype was found many times. The chain couples TRBV20-1 to TRBJ2-3, with 9 bases lining up with TRBD1. Germline CDR1 reads DFQATT; CDR2 reads SNEGSKA (reference sequence). The V gene end was trimmed by 2 bases and the J gene end by 5 bases; junction bases not matched to a gene: 8. This CDR3 contains 15 residues. The DNA of the CDR3 is TGCAGTGCTAGACCGACAGGGGGTCAAATAGATACGCAGTATTTT. This gives the protein CSARPTGGQIDTQYF.

This clonotype appeared a few times. The gene calls are TRBV20-1 and TRBJ2-7; D not certain. CDR1 is DFQATT, CDR2 SNEGSKA, per germline (reference sequence). The V end lost 6 bases, the J end lost 1 base, and 10 bases lay between the germline ends. The length of the CDR3 is 12 residues. CDR3 protein: CSARLGSYEQYF. In DNA, the CDR3 is TGCAGTGCCCGATTGGGGTCCTACGAGCAGTACTTC.

This chain connects TRBV3-1 to TRBJ1-6; weak D call: TRBD1 (6 bases). Germline lookup yields CDR1 LGHDT and CDR2 YNNKEL (reference sequence). V was clipped by 4 bases and J by 11 bases, with 12 bases between them. The CDR3 extends over 13 amino acids. For the CDR3, the DNA is TGTGCCAGCAGCCCCCGGAGACAGGCACCCCTCCACTTT. It specifies CASSPRRQAPLHF.

This clonotype was recorded a few times. The chain links TRBV4-2 to TRBJ1-2; D is uncertain. The V and J ends lost 0 bases and 4 bases respectively, with 12 bases between them. CDR3 length: 15 amino acids. Germline lookup yields CDR1 LGHNA and CDR2 YNFKEQ. DNA for the CDR3: TGTGCCAGCAGCCAAGATACCTTCCTGGGCTATGGCTACACCTTC. It yields the protein CASSQDTFLGYGYTF.

J is TRBJ2-5 and V is TRBV9; 11 positions match TRBD2. The CDR3 covers 15 residues. The trim removed 4 bases at V and 2 bases at J, leaving 4 bases unmatched. The V gene's germline CDR1 is SGDLS and CDR2 YYNGEE. DNA for the CDR3: TGTGCCAGCAGCCGGTCTAGCGGGGGGCAAGAGACCCAGTACTTC. This translates into CASSRSSGGQETQYF.

This clonotype has only a few counts. The rearrangement joins TRBV24-1 to TRBJ2-2; 12 positions agree with TRBD1. Germline values: CDR1 KGHDR, CDR2 SFDVKD. After removal of 2 bases from V and 7 bases from J, the junction contained 4 bases not matched to a gene. The CDR3 is made up of 16 amino acids. The chain's CDR3 is CATSDSGTGGGGELFF. The CDR3, as DNA: TGTGCCACCAGTGATTCAGGGACAGGGGGCGGCGGGGAGCTGTTTTTT.

This clonotype came up a few times. The DNA of the CDR3 is TGTGCCAGCAGTTACTCGAAGGGCGCTAGCGGGAGGCCCTACGAGCAGTACTTC. It is translated as CASSYSKGASGRPYEQYF. This chain connects TRBV6-5 to TRBJ2-7; 11 nucleotides agree with TRBD2. Germline trimming cut 0 bases from V and 2 bases from J; bases unmatched to any gene: 9. Germline V CDR1 and CDR2: MNHEY, SVGAGI. The CDR3 covers 18 residues.

The chain links TRBV7-8 to TRBJ1-6; D is uncertain. Germline lookup yields CDR1 SGHVS and CDR2 FQNEAQ. The CDR3 covers 15 residues. V gave up 0 bases and J gave up 6 bases, with 9 bases separating them. The CDR3 DNA follows: TGTGCCAGCAGCTTAGCGCGGCGGGGTAATTCACCCCTCCACTTT. The encoded protein is CASSLARRGNSPLHF.

The chain employs TRBV16 and TRBJ2-7; D is undetermined. Trimming took 1 base from V and 0 from J, leaving 16 bases between them. The germline gives CDR1 KGHSY, CDR2 FQNENV. The CDR3 is 17 residues long. CDR3 region: CASSQLAYTGGSYEQYF. DNA for the CDR3: TGTGCCAGCAGCCAATTGGCGTATACGGGCGGCTCCTACGAGCAGTACTTC. Drawing the rest from reference TRBV16 and TRBJ2-7, the complete variable domain is GEEVAQTPKHLVRGEGQKAKLYCAPIKGHSYVFWYQQVLKNEFKFLISFQNENVFDETGMPKERFSAKCLPNSPCSLEIQATKLEDSAVYFCASSQLAYTGGSYEQYFGPGTRLTVT.

There are a few counts of this clonotype. The chain is built from TRBV2 and TRBJ1-5; TRBD1 is a possible D gene (5 bases). CDR1 is SNHLY and CDR2 is FYNNEI in the germline V gene. Trimming took off 10 bases at V and 0 bases at J, with 10 bases between the two ends. The CDR3 consists of 13 residues. For the CDR3, the DNA is TGTGCCACTTCGACAGATAGCAATCAGCCCCAGCATTTT. Its protein product is CATSTDSNQPQHF.

V gene TRBV20-1 combines with J gene TRBJ2-3; 11 bases fit TRBD2. The J segment lost 2 bases and the V segment lost 5 bases, leaving 3 bases of the junction unmatched. The CDR3 covers 14 residues. Per germline, CDR1 DFQATT and CDR2 SNEGSKA (reference sequence). Here the CDR3 DNA reads TGCAGTGCTGGGACTAGCGGTACCACAGATACGCAGTATTTT. Translated, it gives CSAGTSGTTDTQYF.

The chain joins TRBV20-1 to TRBJ2-1; D gene ambiguous. Germline V lookup: CDR1 DFQATT, CDR2 SNEGSKA (reference sequence). This CDR3 comprises 14 residues. Trimming cost V 2 bases and J 8 bases, with 16 bases left between them. Here the CDR3 DNA reads TGCAGTGCTAGATCGCGGACCAGGCACGATGAGCAGTTCTTC. Residues: CSARSRTRHDEQFF.

This clonotype was detected a few times. This chain links TRBV13 with TRBJ2-6; TRBD1 matches at 10 bases. Germline-derived CDR1 and CDR2 are PRHDT and FYEKMQ (reference sequence). The J segment lost 14 bases and the V segment lost 5 bases, leaving 12 bases of the junction unmatched. The CDR3 is 15 residues long. For the CDR3, the DNA is TGTGCCAGCAGCCAAGGACCGGGACAGGGGAAAATCCTGACTTTC. Translated, it gives CASSQGPGQGKILTF. Full variable domain (outside the CDR3, taken from reference TRBV13 and TRBJ2-6): AAGVIQSPRHLIKEKRETATLKCYPIPRHDTVYWYQQGPGQDPQFLISFYEKMQSDKGSIPDRFSAQQFSDYHSELNMSSLELGDSALYFCASSQGPGQGKILTFGAGSRLTVL.

The gene calls are TRBV28 and TRBJ2-7, with 11 bases lining up with TRBD2. The CDR3 spans 15 residues. The V and J ends lost 6 bases and 3 bases, in that order; junction bases with no gene match: 7. Germline CDR1 reads MDHEN; CDR2 reads SYDVKM. CDR3 DNA: TGTGCCAGCAGCCCAACTAGCGGGAGCGGCTACGAGCAGTACTTC. Translated, it gives CASSPTSGSGYEQYF. Filled out from reference TRBV28 and TRBJ2-7, the complete variable domain reads DVKVTQSSRYLVKRTGEKVFLECVQDMDHENMFWYRQDPGLGLRLIYFSYDVKMKEKGDIPEGYSVSREKKERFSLILESASTNQTSMYLCASSPTSGSGYEQYFGPGTRLTVT.

The sample holds a few counts of this clonotype. The chain joins TRBV6-2 or TRBV6-3 to TRBJ1-5, with TRBD1 matching over 7 bases. This CDR3 comprises 16 residues. The V segment lost 6 bases and the J segment 0 bases; nucleotides outside the gene matches: 8. Germline V gene lookup returns CDR1 MNHEY and CDR2 SVGEGT. This CDR3 is CASRTGTDLSNQPQHF. The CDR3 DNA sequence: TGTGCCAGCAGGACCGGGACAGATCTTAGCAATCAGCCCCAGCATTTT.